Listed below are T cell receptor beta chains from one sample, sequenced in a study of blood T cell repertoires in COVID-19. Measured with immunoSEQ multiplex PCR; TCRdb has only the in-frame clones, and not every one. The sample yields more than 150,000 clones, 75% to 90% seen once. The sample comprised PBMCs or T cells enriched from blood (not recorded which). The receptors derive from a woman in her twenties or thirties who had recovered from COVID-19. Each CDR3 is given with its conserved first and last residue. A D gene is named only where the DNA matches it firmly. Only some rows state a clone size, as once, few, many or a class for expanded clones.

CDR3 DNA	CDR3 protein	V gene	J gene	D gene	clone size
TGTGCCATCAGTGAGTCGATCGACACCAATCAGCCCCAGCATTTT	CAISESIDTNQPQHF	TRBV10-3	TRBJ1-5	-	-
TGTGCCAGTAATCTGGGAGGTAACAATCAGCCCCAGCATTTT	CASNLGGNNQPQHF	TRBV19	TRBJ1-5	-	-
TGCGCCAGCAACTCCGGCGGGGGGGGCTCGATAGATACGCAGTATTTT	CASNSGGGGSIDTQYF	TRBV5-1	TRBJ2-3	TRBD2	-
TGTGCCTGGAGTGTACAGCTCTACACCGGGGAGCTGTTTTTT	CAWSVQLYTGELFF	TRBV30	TRBJ2-2	-	-
TGTGCCAGCTCAGAACAGGGTGGGGGCAATCAGCCCCAGCATTTT	CASSEQGGGNQPQHF	TRBV18	TRBJ1-5	-	-
TGTGCCAGCAGTTTACAAAGGGGAGGTAGCAATCAGCCCCAGCATTTT	CASSLQRGGSNQPQHF	TRBV27	TRBJ1-5	-	-
TGTGCCAGTGACAGGGGGCTATACGAGCAGTACTTC	CASDRGLYEQYF	TRBV30	TRBJ2-7	TRBD1	few
TGTGCCAGCAGTTACCTAGGGGAACCAGTCTCCTACGAGCAGTACTTC	CASSYLGEPVSYEQYF	TRBV6-5	TRBJ2-7	-	-
TGTGCCAGCAGCTACGCTACGGGACAGGGGGGGACCCAGTACTTC	CASSYATGQGGTQYF	TRBV27	TRBJ2-5	TRBD1	-
TGTGCCAGCAGCTCCGGACAGGGAAAAGGGTACGGTGAAAAACTGTTTTTT	CASSSGQGKGYGEKLFF	TRBV7-6	TRBJ1-4	TRBD1	few